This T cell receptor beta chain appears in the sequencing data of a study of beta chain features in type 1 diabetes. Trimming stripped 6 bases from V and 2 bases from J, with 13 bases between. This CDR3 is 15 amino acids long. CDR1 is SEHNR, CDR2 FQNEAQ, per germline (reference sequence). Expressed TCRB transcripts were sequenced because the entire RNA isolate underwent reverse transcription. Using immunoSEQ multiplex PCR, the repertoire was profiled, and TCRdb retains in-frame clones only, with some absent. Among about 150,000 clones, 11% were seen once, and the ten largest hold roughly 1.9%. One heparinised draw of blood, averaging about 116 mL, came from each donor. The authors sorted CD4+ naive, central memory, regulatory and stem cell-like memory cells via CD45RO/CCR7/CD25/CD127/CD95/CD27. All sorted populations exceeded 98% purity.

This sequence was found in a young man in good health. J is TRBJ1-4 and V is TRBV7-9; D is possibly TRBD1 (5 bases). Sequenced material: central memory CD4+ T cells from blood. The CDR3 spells CASSRGEATNEKLFF. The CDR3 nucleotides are TGTGCCAGCAGTCGAGGGGAAGCGACTAATGAAAAACTGTTTTTT.